The text below deals with one TCR beta chain. No antigen is known for it. Base quality data are lacking; no much larger clone is found one base away. This entry comes from a study of T cells in Graves' hyperthyroidism and ophthalmopathy (dated by TCRdb to the late 2010s). Looking at the study overall: Peripheral blood samples were taken at initial diagnosis, before any treatment was given. In addition, the study compared T-cell repertoires in thyroid tissue and in blood from several Graves' hyperthyroidism patients. Once sampling was done, hyperthyroidism patients were given methimazole at a starting dose of 30 mg daily, whereas ophthalmopathy patients were given high-dose intravenous methylprednisolone. The approximately 90 discovery patients were randomly split 7:3 into training and test sets. TCR Vbeta CDR3 sequencing of 140 or so peripheral blood samples (more than 40 ophthalmopathy, roughly 72 hyperthyroidism and approximately 17 progressor patients) is reported in the paper. To identify distinguishing TCR V-J signatures, a discovery cohort of some 99 patients was used, comprising 43 with Graves' ophthalmopathy and around 60 with stable Graves' hyperthyroidism. Prospective prediction of ophthalmopathy was tested in an independent validation cohort of 18 to 20 hyperthyroidism patients and 15 to 17 patients who later progressed to ophthalmopathy. Findings and caveats that apply to the study as a whole: Most expanded thyroid clonotypes (frequency above 0.001) were also found in blood, which suggests that blood repertoires may mirror thyroid immune responses. A model built on a 13 V-J signature distinguished ophthalmopathy from stable hyperthyroidism, reaching 85% to 90% sensitivity and about 81% specificity in cross-validation and 80%/75% in testing. In validation, the model predicted progression to ophthalmopathy a median of roughly six months before onset, with approximately 70% sensitivity and around 76% specificity. Sample size was not statistically predetermined, and investigators were not blinded to group allocation.

Amplification of TCR beta CDR3 regions was carried out from RNA transcripts. The TCR CDR3 was subjected to a first round of RT-PCR using the HTBI primer set and the Qiagen OneStep RT-PCR kit. A second multiplex PCR round built the libraries, followed by size selection and purification. The libraries were sequenced on an Illumina HiSeq2000 using paired-end 100 bp reads. The paper's data handling went like this. SOAPnuke was used to process the raw data, removing reads that contained adapters or uncalled bases, had a mean Phred below 15, or lacked an exact match to the constant primer or identifier. High-quality paired reads were merged with COPE v1.2.5, and unique nucleotide sequences were defined as clonotypes. MiTCR v1.1 was used to align the clonotypes against IMGT TRBV, TRBD and TRBJ reference segments. The analysis was restricted to V-J combinations with a frequency above 0.0001, which together covered 98% to 99.2% of the repertoires. A TCS score was defined as the ratio of F50 (clonal expansion) to E x V (chaos), with BLOSUM62-based TCRdist applied between CDR3 peptides within each V-J. Welch's t-statistics and random forest reduced fewer than 600 V-J features to 10 to 15, which were used in a naive Bayes classifier (R e1071). Starting from the raw public reads, TCRdb applied fastp trimming at Q25, assembled clones with MiXCR and retained in-frame beta chains. Each record represents a unique CDR3 protein, reported with the most common genes and DNA among its rows. The V and J calls reflect TCRdb's pipeline rather than the authors' work. The sample table contains 250,000 or so distinct CDR3 sequences; only one count was recorded for approximately 14% of them. About 14% of the sample belongs to the ten largest clones.

Hyperthyroidism patients were aged 18 to 65 years and newly diagnosed, with disease duration of less than 2 months. Any patient with an uncontrolled infection, another autoimmune disease, pregnancy or lactation was excluded. Clinical symptoms, serum thyroxine and TRAb, thyroid ultrasound, and orbital computed tomography formed the basis for the diagnoses. For progressor patients, blood was drawn at the first diagnosis of hyperthyroidism, before any ophthalmopathy symptoms had appeared. PBMCs were isolated from about 9 ml of fresh peripheral blood by Ficoll-Paque density gradient centrifugation. Patients classed as progressors first received a Graves' hyperthyroidism diagnosis and then went on to develop ophthalmopathy during follow-up. Total RNA was extracted using Trizol reagent, and RNA quality was assessed on an Agilent 2100 Bioanalyzer. This sequence was found in a woman in her forties with Graves' hyperthyroidism that later progressed to Graves' ophthalmopathy. Sequencing was done on a sample of blood.

The sequence in DNA is TGTGCCAGCAGCCGACTAGCGGGAGAATTCAATGAGCAGTTCTTC. This gives the protein CASSRLAGEFNEQFF. The chain is assembled from TRBV6-2 or TRBV6-3 and TRBJ2-1; the junction holds 12 bases that match TRBD2. Including the terminal cysteine and phenylalanine, the CDR3 comprises 15 residues. Only the CDR3 DNA is retained, 45 bases long and in frame from the first base. The V end gives up 6 bases and the J end 6 bases, leaving 6 bases in the junction not matched to a gene. Taken from the germline V gene, the CDR1 and CDR2 loops are MNHEY and SVGEGT.